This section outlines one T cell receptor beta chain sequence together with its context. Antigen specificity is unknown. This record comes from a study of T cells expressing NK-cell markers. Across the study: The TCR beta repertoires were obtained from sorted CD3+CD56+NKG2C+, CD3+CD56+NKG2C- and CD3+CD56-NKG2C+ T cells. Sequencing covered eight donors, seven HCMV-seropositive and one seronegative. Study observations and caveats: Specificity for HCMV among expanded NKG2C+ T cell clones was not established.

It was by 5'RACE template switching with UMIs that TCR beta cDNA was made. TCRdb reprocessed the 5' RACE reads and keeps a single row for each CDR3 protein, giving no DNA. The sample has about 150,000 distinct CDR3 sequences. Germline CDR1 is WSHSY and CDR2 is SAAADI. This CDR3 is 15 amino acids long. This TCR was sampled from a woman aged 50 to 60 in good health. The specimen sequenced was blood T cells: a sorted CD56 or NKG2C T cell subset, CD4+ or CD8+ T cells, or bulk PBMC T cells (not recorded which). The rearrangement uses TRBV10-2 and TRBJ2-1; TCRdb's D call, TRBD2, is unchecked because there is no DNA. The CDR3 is CASFLRLAGDNEQFF.